This TCR beta chain was sequenced for a study of radiotherapy plus CTLA-4 blockade in lung cancer. Clones were sequenced by immunoSEQ multiplex PCR, and TCRdb holds only the in-frame ones, with some missing. This sample has tens of thousands of clones, with about 80% found just once. V gave up 3 bases and J gave up 5 bases, with 11 bases separating them. The CDR3 has 14 residues. Germline V CDR1 and CDR2: MNHNS, SASEGT. The origin of this receptor is a human donor with non-small cell lung cancer who had a partial response to radiotherapy plus ipilimumab. The input for sequencing was peripheral blood, taken from a patient treated with radiotherapy plus ipilimumab. This chain uses TRBV6-1 with TRBJ1-5; possibly TRBD1 for D (5 bases). As DNA, the CDR3 is TGTGCCAGCAGTGAGCAGGGTAAGGATCAGCCCCAGCATTTT. This codes for CASSEQGKDQPQHF.